These 2 T cell receptor beta chains originate from one sample sequenced in a study of blood T cell repertoires in COVID-19. Sequenced by immunoSEQ multiplex PCR; TCRdb stores in-frame clones only, minus some. The table includes 300,000 or so clones, 65% to 90% detected once. The sample comprised PBMCs or T cells enriched from blood (not recorded which). These receptors all stem from a woman aged 40 to 50 with acute COVID-19.

The chain employs TRBV6-5 and TRBJ2-7; D is possibly TRBD1 (6 bases). CDR3 length: 13 residues. V lost 5 bases and J lost 6, with 14 bases in between. Germline loops: CDR1 MNHEY, CDR2 SVGAGI. The CDR3 region has the DNA TGTGCCAGCAGTCACCAGGGGTTTTTCGAGCAGTACTTC. This gives the protein CASSHQGFFEQYF.

The chain combines TRBV5-8 with TRBJ2-7, with D uncertain. Germline lookup yields CDR1 SGHTS and CDR2 YDEGEE. Trimming took 2 bases from V and 3 from J, leaving 12 bases between them. The CDR3 spans 14 residues. The CDR3 spells CASSLNAANYEQYF. Written as DNA, the CDR3 is TGTGCCAGCAGCTTAAACGCCGCGAACTACGAGCAGTACTTC.